What follows are 3 T cell receptor beta chains derived from one specimen sequenced in a study of blood T cells in healthy people across ages. Next came a second PCR, run for roughly 6 to 11 cycles, which used a sample-barcoded 5' primer along with a J-beta primer mix. TCRdb reprocessed the 5' RACE reads via MiXCR and lists one record per CDR3 protein. The sample carries approximately 1.5 million distinct CDR3 sequences, roughly 32% recorded once. Material: blood. These receptors all stem from a woman in her twenties or thirties in good health.

The chain recombines TRBV29-1 with TRBJ1-1; TRBD1 matches at 7 bases. Unmatched junction bases numbered 3, after V lost 0 bases and J lost 5 bases. The CDR3 loop spans 13 amino acids. Germline lookup yields CDR1 SQVTM and CDR2 ANQGSEA. The CDR3 region is CSVEENRGTEAFF. The DNA for the CDR3 is TGCAGCGTTGAAGAAAACAGGGGAACTGAAGCTTTCTTT.

This clonotype was found a few times. The chain couples TRBV12-5 to TRBJ2-5; TRBD1 agrees at 7 bases. The germline gives CDR1 LGHNT, CDR2 FRNRAP. This CDR3 has 14 amino acids. With 1 base clipped from V and 1 base from J, the junction kept 0 bases outside the gene matches. CDR3 amino acids: CASGLGQGQETQYF. Written as DNA, the CDR3 is TGTGCTAGTGGTTTGGGACAGGGCCAAGAGACCCAGTACTTC.

As concerns this clonotype: The germline gene is not matched at one end of the junction; a read error may be the cause. The J gene is TRBJ2-5, the V gene TRBV4-1, with D unresolved. CDR3 length: 15 amino acids. From germline, CDR1 is MGHRA and CDR2 YSYEKL. CDR3 region: CVSSQDPAGQETQYF. The CDR3 DNA reads as TGCGTCAGCAGCCAAGATCCGGCAGGCCAAGAGACCCAGTACTTC.